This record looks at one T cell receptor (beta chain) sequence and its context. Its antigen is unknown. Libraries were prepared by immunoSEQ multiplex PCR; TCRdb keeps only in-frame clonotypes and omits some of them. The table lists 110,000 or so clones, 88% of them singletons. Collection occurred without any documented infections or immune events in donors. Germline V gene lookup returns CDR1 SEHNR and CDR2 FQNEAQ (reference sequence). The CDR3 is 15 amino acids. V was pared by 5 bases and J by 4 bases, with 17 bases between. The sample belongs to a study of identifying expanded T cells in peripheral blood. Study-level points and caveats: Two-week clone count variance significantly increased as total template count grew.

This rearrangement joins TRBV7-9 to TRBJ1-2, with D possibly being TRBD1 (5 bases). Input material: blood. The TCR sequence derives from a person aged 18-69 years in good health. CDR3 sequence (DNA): TGTGCCAGCAGCCCTTCTGGGGACCGCTTCTATGGCTACACCTTC. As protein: CASSPSGDRFYGYTF.